These 20 T cell receptor beta chains originate from one sample sequenced in a study of brain metastases from non-small cell lung cancer. Assay: immunoSEQ multiplex PCR; the TCRdb copy retains only in-frame clones and omits some. The table lists approximately 2,500 clones, more than 80% of them singletons. Specimen: tissue from a brain metastasis. These receptors originate from a donor at least 40 years old with non-small cell lung cancer.

V and J are TRBV7-2 and TRBJ2-5; D is possibly TRBD1 or TRBD2 (7 bases each). The CDR3 is 19 residues long. Germline CDR1 SGHTA, CDR2 FQGNSA. V was clipped by 5 bases and J by 1 base, with 26 bases between them. CDR3 region: CASSPNFSGRTGLQETQYF. CDR3 DNA sequence: TGTGCCAGCAGCCCGAACTTTAGCGGGCGGACAGGCCTCCAAGAGACCCAGTACTTC.

The chain carries TRBV6-5 and TRBJ2-7; 12 bases agree with TRBD2. The CDR3 covers 14 residues. Germline CDR1 reads MNHEY; CDR2 reads SVGAGI. Trimming took 5 bases from V and 6 from J; bases not matched to a gene: 5. For the CDR3, the DNA is TGTGCCAGCAGTCTCCTAGCGGGAGGGGGCGAGCAGTACTTC. Translated, it gives CASSLLAGGGEQYF.

The CDR3 bases are TGTGCCAGCAGTTCTCGAGGACGGATCTATGGCTACACCTTC. This gives the protein CASSSRGRIYGYTF. The chain joins TRBV6-5 to TRBJ1-2; D is unclear. Trimming pared 4 bases from V and 4 bases from J, leaving 13 bases between. The germline CDR1 and CDR2 sequences are MNHEY and SVGAGI. The CDR3 is made up of 14 amino acids.

DNA for the CDR3: TGTGCCACCAGTTTTGGAAGCACAGATACGCAGTATTTT. Its protein is CATSFGSTDTQYF. The chain has TRBV24-1 and TRBJ2-3; D is unresolved. The V end lost 6 bases, the J end lost 0 bases, and 6 bases lay between the germline ends. CDR3 size: 13 residues. Germline loops: CDR1 KGHDR, CDR2 SFDVKD.

This clone was detected a few times. V gene TRBV18 combines with J gene TRBJ1-4; 8 nucleotides align to TRBD1. Germline V lookup: CDR1 KGHSH, CDR2 LQKENI. V was clipped by 3 bases and J by 8 bases; unmatched bases: 5. The CDR3 contains 14 residues. CDR3 residues: CASSPQGAGEKLFF. In DNA, the CDR3 is TGTGCCAGCTCACCCCAGGGGGCCGGCGAAAAACTGTTTTTT.

V is TRBV18 and J is TRBJ1-6; D might be TRBD1 (6 bases). Trimming cost V 6 bases and J 10 bases, with 16 bases left between them. The CDR3 runs 14 residues. The V gene's germline CDR1 is KGHSH and CDR2 LQKENI. DNA of the CDR3: TGTGCCAGCTCCCCCGAGGGGGTGCGATCACCCCTCCACTTT. Translating gives CASSPEGVRSPLHF.

The rearrangement links TRBV11-3 to TRBJ2-3, with 10 bases matching TRBD2. This CDR3 is built from 16 residues. Looked up from germline, CDR1 is SGHNT and CDR2 is YENEEA. J gave up 6 bases and V 1 base, and 7 bases lay outside the gene matches. This CDR3 is CASSLVSGGASDTQYF. CDR3 DNA: TGTGCCAGCAGCTTAGTGAGCGGGGGGGCCTCGGATACGCAGTATTTT. The entire variable domain, with the rest obtained from reference TRBV11-3 and TRBJ2-3, is as follows: EAGVVQSPRYKIIEKKQPVAFWCNPISGHNTLYWYLQNLGQGPELLIRYENEEAVDDSQLPKDRFSAERLKGVDSTLKIQPAELGDSAVYLCASSLVSGGASDTQYFGPGTRLTVL.

This chain links TRBV10-3 with TRBJ2-3; 13 nucleotides line up with TRBD2. This CDR3 region has 15 residues. Per germline, CDR1 ENHRY and CDR2 SYGVKD. V gave up 6 bases and J gave up 3 bases; unmatched junction bases: 3. The CDR3 nucleotides are TGTGCCATCAGCCGGACTAGCGGGAGAACAGATACGCAGTATTTT. This sequence encodes CAISRTSGRTDTQYF.

This chain connects TRBV25-1 to TRBJ1-2, with 10 bases fitting TRBD1. Trimming removed 3 bases from V and 5 bases from J; junction bases left unmatched: 9. Germline-derived CDR1 and CDR2 are MGHDK and SYGVNS. CDR3 length: 16 residues. CDR3 bases: TGTGCCAGCAGTGACACCGGGACAGGGGAGGCTTATGGCTACACCTTC. Translating gives CASSDTGTGEAYGYTF.

The genes are TRBV7-2 and TRBJ1-3; D gene ambiguous. Germline V gene lookup returns CDR1 SGHTA and CDR2 FQGNSA. The ends were cut back, 4 bases at V and 4 bases at J, with 8 bases in the middle. The CDR3 is made up of 13 amino acids. CDR3 amino acids: CASSYPGGNTIYF. The CDR3 coding sequence is TGTGCCAGCAGCTACCCGGGGGGAAACACCATATATTTT.

Only one count was recorded for this clone. The chain uses TRBV7-2 and TRBJ2-7; tentatively, D is TRBD1 or TRBD2 (5 bases each). Germline V gene sequence: CDR1 SGHTA, CDR2 FQGNSA. The CDR3 extends over 15 amino acids. V lost 5 bases, J lost 5 bases, and 19 bases lay in between. CDR3 sequence: CASSPLVGDGHEQYF. Written as DNA, the CDR3 is TGTGCCAGCAGCCCACTCGTGGGGGACGGCCACGAGCAGTACTTC.

The CDR3 DNA reads TGCGCCAGCAGCCAAGAAGCGGACTCTGGGGCCAACGTCCTGACTTTC. Its translation: CASSQEADSGANVLTF. The chain uses TRBV4-3 and TRBJ2-6; weak D call: TRBD2 (5 bases). Trimming removed 0 bases at V and 0 bases at J, with 6 bases between. There are 16 residues in the CDR3. From germline, CDR1 is LGHNA and CDR2 YSLEER.

This clone occurred a few times. The chain uses TRBV28 and TRBJ2-3, with 7 positions matching TRBD2. This CDR3 is built from 18 residues. V trimming: 3 bases; J trimming: 0 bases; junction bases outside the gene matches: 12. From germline, CDR1 is MDHEN and CDR2 SYDVKM. The CDR3 sequence: CASSFNPSLAASTDTQYF. In nucleotides, the CDR3 is TGTGCCAGCAGTTTTAACCCCTCCCTAGCGGCTAGCACAGATACGCAGTATTTT.

The genes are TRBV2 and TRBJ1-1, with unresolved D. Trimming left V 3 bases short and J 7 bases short, with 9 bases between. The CDR3 contains 12 residues. The germline gives CDR1 SNHLY, CDR2 FYNNEI. CDR3 region: CASSEQGFEAFF. For the CDR3, the DNA is TGTGCCAGCAGTGAGCAAGGGTTTGAAGCTTTCTTT.

The rearrangement joins TRBV7-2 to TRBJ1-3, with D possibly TRBD1 on 6 matching bases. The germline CDR1 and CDR2 sequences are SGHTA and FQGNSA. The CDR3 is 16 amino acids. The V end lost 5 bases, the J end lost 2 bases, and 16 bases lay between the germline ends. CDR3 sequence reads: CASSPQSAGAGNTIYF. In DNA, the CDR3 is TGTGCCAGCAGCCCCCAGTCAGCAGGGGCTGGAAACACCATATATTTT.

The chain is built from TRBV28 and TRBJ1-1; unclear D gene. Germline V lookup: CDR1 MDHEN, CDR2 SYDVKM. The CDR3 is 15 amino acids. Trimming removed 1 base from V and 1 base from J, with 10 bases in between. CDR3 sequence (DNA): TGTGCCAGCAGTTTATCCGGACGGAAGAACACTGAAGCTTTCTTT. Encoded protein: CASSLSGRKNTEAFF.

The chain carries TRBV2 and TRBJ1-6, with 7 bases lining up with TRBD1. This CDR3 is built from 15 residues. Germline values: CDR1 SNHLY, CDR2 FYNNEI. The junction had 4 bases not matched to a gene; V was cut back by 2 bases and J by 6 bases. The CDR3, as DNA: TGTGCCAGCAGTGAAACGGGACAGTCTAATTCACCCCTCCACTTT. It is translated as CASSETGQSNSPLHF.

This clone was found once. This sequence joins TRBV6-2 or TRBV6-3 and TRBJ2-3, with 7 bases that match TRBD1. The CDR3 runs to 15 residues. V was pared by 2 bases and J by 0 bases, with 2 bases of the junction left unmatched. Germline loops: CDR1 MNHEY, CDR2 SVGEGT. CDR3 bases: TGTGCCAGCAGTTACAGGGGGCTAAGCACAGATACGCAGTATTTT. Its protein is CASSYRGLSTDTQYF.

J is TRBJ1-1 and V is TRBV27, with D unresolved. This CDR3 spans 13 amino acids. V was pared by 5 bases and J by 4 bases, with 11 bases between. In germline, CDR1 is MNHEY, CDR2 SMNVEV (reference sequence). DNA of the CDR3: TGTGCCAGCAGTAGGTCCTACGGCACTGAAGCTTTCTTT. It is translated as CASSRSYGTEAFF.

This rearrangement joins TRBV7-9 to TRBJ1-1; D gene unclear. V lost 1 base to trimming and J lost 11 bases, with 11 bases between them. Germline V gene data show CDR1 as SEHNR and CDR2 as FQNEAQ (reference sequence). The CDR3 covers 12 residues. The CDR3 DNA sequence: TGTGCCAGCAGCTTAGGGTTTGATAGGGCTTTCTTT. Its protein is CASSLGFDRAFF.